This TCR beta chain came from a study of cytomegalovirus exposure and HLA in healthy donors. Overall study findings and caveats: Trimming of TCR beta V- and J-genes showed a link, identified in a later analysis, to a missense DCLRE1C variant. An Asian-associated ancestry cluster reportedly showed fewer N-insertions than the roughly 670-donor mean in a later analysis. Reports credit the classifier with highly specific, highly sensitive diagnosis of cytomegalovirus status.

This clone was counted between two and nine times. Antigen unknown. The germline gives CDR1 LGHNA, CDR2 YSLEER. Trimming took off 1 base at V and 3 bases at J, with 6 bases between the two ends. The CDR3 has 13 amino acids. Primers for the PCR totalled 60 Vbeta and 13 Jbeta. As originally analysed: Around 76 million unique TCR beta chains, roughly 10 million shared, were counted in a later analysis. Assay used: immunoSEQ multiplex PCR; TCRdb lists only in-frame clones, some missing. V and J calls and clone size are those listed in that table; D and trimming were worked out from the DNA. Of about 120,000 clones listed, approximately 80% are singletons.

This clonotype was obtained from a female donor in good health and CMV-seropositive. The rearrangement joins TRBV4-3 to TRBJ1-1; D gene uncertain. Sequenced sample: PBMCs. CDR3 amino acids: CASSQVLDTEAFF. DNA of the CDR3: TGCGCCAGCAGCCAAGTACTCGACACTGAAGCTTTCTTT.